This T cell receptor (beta chain) is from a study of PD-L1 blockade in urothelial cancer. Study background: Patients' histories included 0 to 3 prior chemotherapy regimens. Blood drawn 3 weeks (second dose) and 6 weeks after treatment start was analyzed. Findings of the study overall: In blood sampled pretreatment, TCR clonality below the median predicted better survival.

Method: immunoSEQ multiplex PCR; TCRdb's copy keeps in-frame clones and lacks some. The data show about 41,000 clones, around 84% seen once. CDR3 length: 14 residues. The germline V gene has CDR1 ENHRY and CDR2 SYGVKD. Trimming cost V 6 bases and J 5 bases; bases outside gene matches: 6. Sample time point: peripheral blood 6 weeks after treatment start. Patients were living with locally advanced or metastatic urothelial carcinoma. The count of this clone is one. Its antigen is as yet unknown. The sample here was PBMCs, taken around atezolizumab (anti-PD-L1) treatment. The receptor was isolated from a man between 65 and 80 years old with urothelial cancer. The chain is built from TRBV10-3 and TRBJ2-4, with 8 bases lining up with TRBD1. The CDR3 spells CAISRTGRENIQYF. The CDR3 DNA follows: TGTGCCATCAGCAGGACAGGGCGGGAAAACATTCAGTACTTC.